The clone carrying this T cell receptor beta chain was counted a few times. Its specificity is not known. Trimming took off 0 bases at V and 4 bases at J, with 13 bases between the two ends. The germline V gene has CDR1 MNHEY and CDR2 SVGAGI. The CDR3 covers 16 residues. This sample was taken from a study of early stage breast cancer tumors. In the study overall: Most invasive tumors, about 75% of the 16, were ER+/PR+/HER2-. Approximately 10-fold was the mean read coverage per sample.

Broader study findings: Compared with adjacent normal breast tissue, tumors showed 2.5 to 3-fold greater T cell density and higher clonality. Most shared enriched TCRB sequences were commonly generated ones.

The assay was immunoSEQ multiplex PCR, and TCRdb's table has in-frame clones only and misses some. Here the sample spans some 5,500 clones, roughly 68% being singletons. This receptor was obtained from a person in their sixties with breast cancer. The chain recombines TRBV6-5 with TRBJ1-3; perhaps TRBD1 as D (5 bases). Specimen: normal breast tissue next to the tumor. As DNA, the CDR3 is TGTGCCAGCAGTTACTCCCACTCAGGGAGCGGAAACACCATATATTTT. Encoded protein: CASSYSHSGSGNTIYF.